The TCR beta chain described here comes from a study of T cells after yellow fever vaccination. Study-wide context: Any fraction with a low cell number was prepared using SMART-Seq v4 Ultra Low Input.

As concerns this clonotype: Its matching antigen is unknown.

5'RACE template switching generated TCR cDNA, adding a universal primer site and UMIs. MiXCR was run by TCRdb on the 5' RACE reads, yielding one entry per CDR3 protein. The sample carries under 350,000 distinct CDR3 sequences, 4.1% recorded once. Germline V gene sequence: CDR1 SGHRS, CDR2 YFSETQ. The V end was cut by 8 bases, the J end by 3 bases, with 8 bases between. The CDR3 length is 11 residues. Study findings and constraints: Subsequent to the booster, the majority of primary-vaccination clones reappeared (96% CD4, 88% CD8). Abundant bulk-derived clonotypes could contaminate FACS-sorted repertoires.

The receptor was isolated from a man aged 18 to 35 who received the YFV17D yellow fever vaccine. The source material was PBMCs, sampled 5 days after the yellow fever booster vaccination. This chain uses TRBV5-1 with TRBJ1-1, with D possibly being TRBD1 (6 bases). CDR3 in amino acids: CASAGDTEAFF. DNA for the CDR3: TGCGCCAGTGCAGGGGACACTGAAGCTTTCTTT. Full variable domain (outside the CDR3, taken from reference TRBV5-1 and TRBJ1-1): KAGVTQTPRYLIKTRGQQVTLSCSPISGHRSVSWYQQTPGQGLQFLFEYFSETQRNKGNFPGRFSGRQFSNSRSEMNVSTLELGDSALYLCASAGDTEAFFGQGTRLTVV.